The 32 T cell receptor beta chains presented below share a single source sample, sequenced in a study of Graves' ophthalmopathy and Graves' hyperthyroidism. RNA served as the template for amplifying TCR beta CDR3 regions. In the first round, RT-PCR was carried out with HTBI primers, and a multiplex PCR formed the second round. One entry per CDR3 protein, called by TCRdb with MiXCR from the multiplex PCR reads. This table holds around 520,000 distinct CDR3 sequences, under 45% found once. Sequenced input: peripheral blood or thyroid tissue (not recorded which). Receptor source: an adult man with Graves' hyperthyroidism.

This clonotype was counted ten times or more. The chain couples TRBV2 to TRBJ1-5; perhaps TRBD1 as D (5 bases). V lost 8 bases to trimming and J lost 4 bases, with 12 bases between them. There are 13 residues in the CDR3. CDR1 and CDR2 from the germline V gene are SNHLY and FYNNEI. CDR3 region: CASVGDSNQPQHF. The CDR3 DNA is TGTGCCAGCGTGGGGGACTCGAATCAGCCCCAGCATTTT.

With respect to this clonotype: Compared with germline, one end of the junction differs, possibly owing to a read error. The J gene is TRBJ2-7, the V gene TRBV12-3 or TRBV12-4; 11 bases fit TRBD1. This CDR3 comprises 14 residues. CDR3 in DNA: TGTGCCAACAGTTTGGGACAGGGGGCCTACGAGCAGTACTTC. It specifies CANSLGQGAYEQYF.

V is TRBV9 and J is TRBJ1-2; weak D call: TRBD1 (5 bases). The germline gives CDR1 SGDLS, CDR2 YYNGEE. Trimming left V 3 bases short and J 6 bases short, with 9 bases between. This CDR3 is built from 12 residues. The CDR3 is CASSASGNGYTF. The CDR3 DNA sequence: TGTGCCAGCAGCGCTTCAGGGAATGGCTACACCTTC.

To note about this clonotype: A junction boundary mismatches the germline segment, possibly from a read error. V is TRBV10-3 and J is TRBJ1-2; D ambiguous. CDR3 length: 14 amino acids. Germline assignment: CDR1 ENHRY and CDR2 SYGVKD. CDR3: CATSEGRANYGYTF. CDR3 sequence (DNA): TGTGCCACCAGTGAAGGCCGGGCTAACTATGGCTACACCTTC.

The rearrangement links TRBV29-1 to TRBJ2-1; 7 nucleotides align to TRBD2. Trimming took 1 base from V and 9 from J; bases not matched to a gene: 6. This CDR3 is 13 amino acids long. Per the germline V gene, CDR1 is SQVTM and CDR2 is ANQGSEA. The CDR3 is CSVEAGGGGEQFF. In DNA, the CDR3 is TGCAGCGTTGAAGCGGGAGGAGGTGGTGAGCAGTTCTTC.

This clonotype was seen repeatedly, ten times or more. The chain employs TRBV20-1 and TRBJ2-5; 9 bases match TRBD1. Germline assignment: CDR1 DFQATT and CDR2 SNEGSKA (reference sequence). The CDR3 consists of 16 residues. V shed 1 base and J 4 bases; nucleotides not matched to a gene: 10. In nucleotides, the CDR3 is TGCAGTGCTAGAGTCCGAGACAGGGGGTATTCAGAGACCCAGTACTTC. As protein: CSARVRDRGYSETQYF.

The rearrangement links TRBV6-5 to TRBJ1-6; 9 nucleotides agree with TRBD1. Per germline, CDR1 MNHEY and CDR2 SVGAGI. The V segment lost 7 bases and the J segment 10 bases; nucleotides outside the gene matches: 8. The CDR3 has 14 residues. CDR3 sequence reads: CASTEGQGASPLHF. The CDR3 bases are TGTGCCAGCACCGAGGGACAGGGAGCGTCACCCCTCCACTTT.

This chain links TRBV7-9 with TRBJ1-5; 9 bases are a match to TRBD1. The junction had 12 bases not matched to a gene; V was cut back by 8 bases and J by 7 bases. The CDR3 length is 15 residues. Germline V gives CDR1 SEHNR, CDR2 FQNEAQ (reference sequence). The CDR3 coding sequence is TGTGCCAGCTCACCGGAGCGGACAGGGGTACAGCCCCAGCATTTT. Protein product: CASSPERTGVQPQHF.

This clonotype was observed many times. The chain employs TRBV7-8 and TRBJ1-5; no reliable D call. CDR1 is SGHVS and CDR2 is FQNEAQ in the germline V gene. There are 13 residues in the CDR3. Trimming cost V 1 base and J 6 bases, with 7 bases left between them. The CDR3 DNA sequence: TGTGCCAGCAGCTTAGAAGCCCCTCAGCCCCAGCATTTT. This translates into CASSLEAPQPQHF.

This clonotype was detected ten times or more. Here the CDR3 DNA reads TGCAGTGCTAGAGAACTCGGGGAGACCCAGTACTTC. Encoded protein: CSARELGETQYF. The J gene is TRBJ2-5, the V gene TRBV20-1; the D is unclear. Germline V gives CDR1 DFQATT, CDR2 SNEGSKA (reference sequence). V was shortened by 0 bases and J by 5 bases, with 7 bases between the two germline ends. CDR3 length: 12 residues.

This chain links TRBV19 with TRBJ1-2; D is ambiguous. V shed 9 bases and J shed 0 bases, with 29 bases lying between them. The CDR3 is 19 residues long. The germline V gene has CDR1 LNHDA and CDR2 SQIVND (reference sequence). CDR3 nucleotides: TGTGCCAGCAGCCAAGTTCTCGTCTTAGAGCTGAAACCTAACTATGGCTACACCTTC. It is translated as CASSQVLVLELKPNYGYTF.

Details on this clonotype: This may come from a read error, since a much larger clone is one base off. The CDR3 end shows no conserved phenylalanine or tryptophan, and so a read error is likely. The chain joins TRBV20-1 to TRBJ2-7, with 12 bases matching TRBD1. The CDR3 runs 14 residues. Germline V gene sequence: CDR1 DFQATT, CDR2 SNEGSKA (reference sequence). V dropped 5 bases and J dropped 2; count of bases not matched to a gene: 4. CDR3 coding DNA: TGCAGTGCTGGGACAGGGGGCGTAGCCTACGAGCAGTACTCC. Encoded protein: CSAGTGGVAYEQYS.

This clonotype has a handful of counts. The CDR3 is CASSSPGQEIPGELFF. DNA of the CDR3: TGTGCCAGCAGCTCCCCCGGACAGGAAATCCCCGGGGAGCTGTTTTTT. The chain recombines TRBV13 with TRBJ2-2; 7 bases fit TRBD1. Germline lookup yields CDR1 PRHDT and CDR2 FYEKMQ (reference sequence). The ends lost 4 bases at V and 6 bases at J; junction bases unmatched: 11. The CDR3 covers 16 residues.

CDR3 sequence reads: CASSFAATVIPRTGGTDTQYF. The CDR3 nucleotides read TGTGCCAGCAGCTTCGCCGCAACGGTAATTCCCCGGACAGGGGGAACAGATACGCAGTATTTT. The chain carries TRBV7-2 and TRBJ2-3; 10 bases are a match to TRBD1. V lost 3 bases and J lost 3; bases outside the gene matches: 21. Looked up from germline, CDR1 is SGHTA and CDR2 is FQGNSA. CDR3 length: 21 residues.

A single count supports this clonotype. This chain uses TRBV7-2 with TRBJ2-2; no definite D call. CDR3 length equals 15 residues. The V gene lost 7 bases and the J gene lost 6 bases, with 18 bases spanning the gap. Germline-derived CDR1 and CDR2 are SGHTA and FQGNSA. CDR3 DNA: TGTGCCAGCAACCCGAGCGCGAGGACGGCCGGGGAGCTGTTTTTT. Its translation: CASNPSARTAGELFF. Based on the CDR3 plus reference TRBV7-2 and TRBJ2-2, the full variable domain is GAGVSQSPSNKVTEKGKDVELRCDPISGHTALYWYRQSLGQGLEFLIYFQGNSAPDKSGLPSDRFSAERTGGSVSTLTIQRTQQEDSAVYLCASNPSARTAGELFFGEGSRLTVL.

This clonotype has a handful of counts. This CDR3 is CASSSTGTSGRYNEQFF. The CDR3 DNA reads as TGTGCCAGCAGCTCCACCGGGACTAGCGGGAGATACAATGAGCAGTTCTTC. V and J are TRBV7-2 and TRBJ2-7; 14 bases are shared with TRBD2. With the DNA end fitting TRBJ2-1 better, the J assignment may be wrong. The CDR3 extends over 17 amino acids. Looked up from germline, CDR1 is SGHTA and CDR2 is FQGNSA.

This clonotype appeared many times. The rearrangement links TRBV7-6 to TRBJ1-5; D is undetermined. The CDR3 runs 16 residues. Germline CDR1 SGHVS, CDR2 FNYEAQ. Trimming pared 1 base from V and 3 bases from J, leaving 13 bases between. The CDR3 DNA reads TGTGCCAGCAGCTTAGGGCCGGCCAACTACAATCAGCCCCAGCATTTT. Protein sequence: CASSLGPANYNQPQHF.

This clonotype showed up many times. The rearrangement joins TRBV9 to TRBJ1-1, with D unresolved. This CDR3 contains 14 residues. V lost 0 bases and J 5 bases, leaving 11 bases between the germline ends. Germline V gene data show CDR1 as SGDLS and CDR2 as YYNGEE. In nucleotides, the CDR3 is TGTGCCAGCAGCGTAGTCTCGGGAGGAACTGAAGCTTTCTTT. Its protein is CASSVVSGGTEAFF.

The chain joins TRBV12-3 or TRBV12-4 to TRBJ1-2; no reliable D call. The length of the CDR3 is 11 residues. With 10 bases removed from V and 3 bases from J, the gap between germline ends came to 9 bases. The chain's CDR3 is CATNRDYGYTF. The CDR3 nucleotides read TGTGCCACGAACCGGGACTATGGCTACACCTTC.

In its sample, this clonotype was seen many times. The genes are TRBV10-1 and TRBJ2-5; TRBD1 aligns across 11 bases. The V segment lost 4 bases and the J segment 5 bases; nucleotides outside the gene matches: 15. The CDR3 extends over 18 amino acids. The germline CDR1 and CDR2 sequences are WNHNN and SYGVQD (reference sequence). This CDR3 is CASSGEPPGTGGWETQYF. CDR3 DNA: TGCGCCAGCAGTGGGGAACCTCCCGGGACAGGGGGATGGGAGACCCAGTACTTC.

The rearrangement uses TRBV27 and TRBJ2-7; D uncertain. The V end lost 3 bases, the J end lost 6 bases, and 6 bases lay between the germline ends. In germline, CDR1 is MNHEY, CDR2 SMNVEV (reference sequence). The CDR3 extends over 11 amino acids. DNA of the CDR3: TGTGCCAGCAGTTTTTACGGCGAGCAGTACTTC. Translated: CASSFYGEQYF.

This clonotype occurred many times. This chain joins TRBV29-1 and TRBJ2-2; no reliable D call. CDR1 and CDR2 (germline): SQVTM, ANQGSEA. The V end was cut by 3 bases, the J end by 6 bases, with 11 bases between. The CDR3 contains 13 residues. CDR3 loop: CSVERRSAGELFF. CDR3 nucleotides: TGCAGCGTTGAGCGGAGATCCGCCGGGGAGCTGTTTTTT.

This clonotype was recorded at least ten times. V usage is TRBV19 and J usage is TRBJ1-1; TRBD1 agrees at 10 bases. The CDR3 has 15 residues. J was trimmed by 4 bases and V by 5 bases; bases with no gene match: 7. In germline, CDR1 is LNHDA, CDR2 SQIVND (reference sequence). The CDR3 loop reads CASSPRDRGATEAFF. In DNA form, the CDR3 reads TGTGCCAGTAGTCCCCGGGACAGGGGAGCCACTGAAGCTTTCTTT.

The chain couples TRBV28 to TRBJ2-7; D is ambiguous. This CDR3 is 15 amino acids long. Between the trimmed V and J ends, which lost 7 bases and 0 bases, there was a span of 16 bases. Per the germline V gene, CDR1 is MDHEN and CDR2 is SYDVKM. The CDR3 here is CASNPRYSFSYEQYF. DNA of the CDR3: TGTGCCAGCAATCCCAGGTACAGCTTCTCCTACGAGCAGTACTTC.

This clonotype has at least ten counts. This chain connects TRBV13 to TRBJ1-6, with no clear D. CDR3 size: 18 residues. Between the trimmed V and J ends, which lost 0 bases and 7 bases, there was a span of 19 bases. Germline assignment: CDR1 PRHDT and CDR2 FYEKMQ (reference sequence). Here the CDR3 reads CASSLGGVQLGPNSPLHF. For the CDR3, the DNA is TGTGCCAGCAGCTTAGGCGGCGTCCAACTCGGGCCAAATTCACCCCTCCACTTT.

This clonotype was recorded many times. The chain combines TRBV6-1 with TRBJ2-5; no firm D call. The CDR3 runs to 12 residues. Looked up from germline, CDR1 is MNHNS and CDR2 is SASEGT. The V gene lost 5 bases and the J gene lost 5 bases, with 9 bases spanning the gap. CDR3 in amino acids: CASSPRVETQYF. CDR3 sequence (DNA): TGTGCCAGCAGTCCCCGGGTTGAGACCCAGTACTTC.

This clonotype was counted at least ten times. This chain uses TRBV7-9 with TRBJ2-7; D perhaps matches TRBD1 (6 bases). CDR3 length: 14 residues. Germline CDR1 SEHNR, CDR2 FQNEAQ (reference sequence). Trimming removed 5 bases at V and 7 bases at J, with 18 bases between. The chain's CDR3 is CASSLKTGYDEQYF. The CDR3 nucleotides are TGTGCCAGCAGCCTAAAAACAGGGTACGATGAGCAGTACTTC. The full variable domain, its missing parts supplied by reference TRBV7-9 and TRBJ2-7, is DTGVSQNPRHKITKRGQNVTFRCDPISEHNRLYWYRQTLGQGPEFLTYFQNEAQLEKSRLLSDRFSAERPKGSFSTLEIQRTEQGDSAMYLCASSLKTGYDEQYFGPGTRLTVT.

V usage is TRBV28 and J usage is TRBJ2-7; possibly TRBD1 for D (5 bases). The ends were cut back, 3 bases at V and 2 bases at J, with 14 bases in the middle. CDR1 and CDR2 from the germline V gene are MDHEN and SYDVKM. The CDR3 contains 15 residues. This CDR3 reads CASSFGVTEAYEQYF. In DNA, the CDR3 is TGTGCCAGCAGTTTTGGGGTGACAGAGGCCTACGAGCAGTACTTC.

The V call is TRBV7-3, the J call TRBJ2-7, with 9 bases that match TRBD2. The DNA end favors TRBJ2-1, so the J call may be wrong. The CDR3 consists of 16 residues. From germline, CDR1 is SGHTA and CDR2 FQGTGA. The CDR3 nucleotides are TGTGCCAGCAGCTTAACTCAAGCGGGGGGCTACAATGAGCAGTTCTTC. Protein product: CASSLTQAGGYNEQFF.

Ten or more counts support this clonotype. The chain recombines TRBV12-3 or TRBV12-4 with TRBJ1-5; maybe TRBD1 (6 bases). The CDR3 length is 15 residues. The ends were cut back, 6 bases at V and 4 bases at J, with 16 bases in the middle. The CDR3, as DNA: TGTGCCAGCAGCCCAAACAGGGTAGGAAATCAGCCCCAGCATTTT. Encoded protein: CASSPNRVGNQPQHF.

This clonotype was picked up many times. V and J are TRBV10-3 and TRBJ2-7, with D possibly TRBD2 on 5 matching bases. The germline V gene has CDR1 ENHRY and CDR2 SYGVKD. Between the trimmed V and J ends, which lost 3 bases and 4 bases, there was a span of 13 bases. The length of the CDR3 is 14 residues. This CDR3 is CAISDSGIGYEQYF. The CDR3 DNA follows: TGTGCCATCAGTGATTCGGGGATAGGGTACGAGCAGTACTTC.

Worth noting for this clonotype: Germline and junction disagree at one end, which may indicate a read error. The chain employs TRBV5-4 and TRBJ2-6; weak D call: TRBD2 (6 bases). The length of the CDR3 is 15 residues. Per germline, CDR1 SGHNT and CDR2 YYREEE (reference sequence). CDR3 coding DNA: TGTGCCAGCAACTTGGGAGGTCCCGGGGCCAACGTCCTGACTTTC. Translation: CASNLGGPGANVLTF. Combining the CDR3 with reference TRBV5-4 and TRBJ2-6 gives the whole variable domain ETGVTQSPTHLIKTRGQQVTLRCSSQSGHNTVSWYQQALGQGPQFIFQYYREEENGRGNFPPRFSGLQFPNYSSELNVNALELDDSALYLCASNLGGPGANVLTFGAGSRLTVL.